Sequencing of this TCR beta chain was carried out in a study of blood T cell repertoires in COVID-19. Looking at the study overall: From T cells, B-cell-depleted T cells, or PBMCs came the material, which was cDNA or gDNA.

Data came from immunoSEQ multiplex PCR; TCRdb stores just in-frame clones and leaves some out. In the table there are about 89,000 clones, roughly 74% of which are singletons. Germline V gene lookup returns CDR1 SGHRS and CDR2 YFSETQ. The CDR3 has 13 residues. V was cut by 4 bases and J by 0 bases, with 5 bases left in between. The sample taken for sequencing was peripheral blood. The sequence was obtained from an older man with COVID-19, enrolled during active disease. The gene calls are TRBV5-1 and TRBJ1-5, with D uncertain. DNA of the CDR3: TGCGCCAGCAGCGAACATAGCAATCAGCCCCAGCATTTT. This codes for CASSEHSNQPQHF.